The next 10 T cell receptor beta chains were all read from a single sample in a study of prognosis after radiotherapy for stage I lung cancer. Two rounds of multiplex PCR amplified TCR beta CDR3 from genomic DNA. Round-one PCR had primers specific to each TRBV and TRBJ gene. Each CDR3 protein gets one entry after TCRdb re-called the multiplex PCR reads with MiXCR. Of over 10,000 distinct CDR3 sequences listed, around 48% are singletons. The sample in question was PBMCs, obtained before or after stereotactic body radiation therapy (not recorded which). These receptors all come from a donor aged 50 or older with non-small cell lung cancer.

Of note for this clonotype: A far larger clone is one nucleotide away, so this likely arose from a read error. The chain employs TRBV6-9 and TRBJ1-5; 9 positions match TRBD1. Per germline, CDR1 MNHGY and CDR2 SVAAGI. The CDR3 has 17 residues. In nucleotides, the CDR3 is TGTGCCAGCAGAAGACGCACACAGACAGGGGGGAATCAGCACCAGCATTTT. This gives the protein CASRRRTQTGGNQHQHF.

This rearrangement joins TRBV7-8 to TRBJ2-1; 9 bases map to TRBD2. The CDR3 runs to 16 residues. V was pared by 6 bases and J by 0 bases, with 6 bases of the junction left unmatched. Germline CDR1 reads SGHVS; CDR2 reads FQNEAQ. The DNA for the CDR3 is TGTGCCAGCAGGGATAGCGGGAGAGGCTCCTACAATGAGCAGTTCTTC. The encoded protein is CASRDSGRGSYNEQFF.

V and J are TRBV6-8 and TRBJ2-7; D is possibly TRBD1 or TRBD2 (5 bases each). Germline CDR1 MNHGY, CDR2 SAAAGT. This CDR3 has 15 amino acids. V was trimmed by 5 bases and J by 5 bases, leaving 19 bases between them. CDR3 region: CASSSGVGERNEQYF. The CDR3 DNA reads TGTGCCAGCAGTAGCGGTGTGGGGGAACGGAACGAGCAGTACTTC.

J is TRBJ1-6 and V is TRBV20-1, with D hard to call. The V end lost 6 bases, the J end lost 7 bases, and 19 bases lay between the germline ends. Germline CDR1 DFQATT, CDR2 SNEGSKA (reference sequence). The CDR3 spans 15 residues. The CDR3 reads CSAATPGRKNSPLHF. The CDR3 nucleotides are TGCAGTGCGGCCACTCCCGGACGAAAAAATTCACCCCTCCACTTT.

Within the sample, this clonotype is medium-sized. The chain couples TRBV20-1 to TRBJ2-3; a possible D gene is TRBD2 (7 bases). V was clipped by 6 bases and J by 2 bases, with 18 bases between them. From germline, CDR1 is DFQATT and CDR2 SNEGSKA (reference sequence). The CDR3 covers 15 residues. This CDR3 reads CSALGGVVNTDTQYF. DNA of the CDR3: TGCAGTGCCCTAGGGGGGGTAGTCAACACAGATACGCAGTATTTT.

This clonotype was counted many times. The rearrangement joins TRBV30 to TRBJ1-1; D gene uncertain. There are 12 residues in the CDR3. CDR1 is GTSNPN and CDR2 is SVGIG in the germline V gene (reference sequence). Trimming cost V 3 bases and J 0 bases, with 5 bases left between them. The CDR3 is CAWSKMNTEAFF. The CDR3 DNA reads as TGTGCCTGGAGCAAGATGAACACTGAAGCTTTCTTT.

The chain couples TRBV7-6 to TRBJ2-5; 7 positions match TRBD1. The CDR3 sequence is 15 residues long. Germline CDR1 SGHVS, CDR2 FNYEAQ. Trimming took 8 bases from V and 5 from J; bases not matched to a gene: 14. The CDR3 bases are TGTGCCAGCTTAGTGGCCAGGGGGTTCGGTGAGACCCAGTACTTC. This codes for CASLVARGFGETQYF.

This clonotype has a count of ten or more. V usage is TRBV7-9 and J usage is TRBJ2-2, with 8 positions matching TRBD1. The CDR3 runs to 16 residues. The J segment lost 6 bases and the V segment lost 6 bases, leaving 12 bases of the junction unmatched. CDR1 SEHNR and CDR2 FQNEAQ come from the germline V gene (reference sequence). The CDR3 nucleotides are TGTGCCAGCAGTTGGGGCAGAGGACAGGGTTCCGGGGAGCTGTTTTTT. Translating gives CASSWGRGQGSGELFF.

This clonotype was detected only once. The V call is TRBV29-1, the J call TRBJ2-3, with 14 bases matching TRBD2. The CDR3 contains 14 residues. Germline values: CDR1 SQVTM, CDR2 ANQGSEA. Trimming removed 6 bases from V and 11 bases from J; junction bases left unmatched: 10. CDR3 DNA: TGCAGCGTCCGACCGGGACTAGCGGGAGCCGTGCAGTATTTT. Translated: CSVRPGLAGAVQYF.

This clonotype has ten or more counts. The V gene is TRBV7-9, the J gene TRBJ1-4, with D perhaps TRBD1 (6 bases). This CDR3 spans 16 amino acids. Germline CDR1 is SEHNR and CDR2 is FQNEAQ (reference sequence). Deletions cut 6 bases from V and 2 bases from J, with 16 bases between. The CDR3 nucleotides are TGTGCCAGCAGTCCCCCCCGGGGGGGCACTAATGAAAAACTGTTTTTT. Translated: CASSPPRGGTNEKLFF.